This TCR beta chain was documented in a study of CD8 T cells in ankylosing spondylitis. Study conclusions and caveats: Reportedly, significant enrichment of disease-linked clones occurred in matched ankylosing spondylitis synovial fluid. In peripheral blood, disease-linked CD8+ clones occurred at relatively low frequencies.

Quantitative 5'-RACE was performed with molecular barcodes, and it yielded the TCR beta libraries. TCRdb processed the 5' RACE reads anew with MiXCR; each CDR3 protein has one entry. There are about 150,000 distinct CDR3 sequences in the sample; about 7% occur only once, and roughly an eighth lies in the top ten. Germline lookup yields CDR1 LGHDT and CDR2 YNNKEL (reference sequence). Between the trimmed V and J ends, which lost 2 bases and 5 bases, there was a span of 12 bases. The CDR3 consists of 14 residues. This clonotype was detected many times. Its antigen remains unidentified. Sequenced input: blood, either unsorted or a sorted T cell fraction (not recorded which). This receptor was identified in a female donor with ankylosing spondylitis or in good health (not recorded which). The V call is TRBV3-1, the J call TRBJ2-5, with a possible D match to TRBD1 (6 bases). The CDR3 DNA follows: TGTGCCAGCAGCCAATCGTGGGGGCACGAGACCCAGTACTTC. Translating gives CASSQSWGHETQYF.